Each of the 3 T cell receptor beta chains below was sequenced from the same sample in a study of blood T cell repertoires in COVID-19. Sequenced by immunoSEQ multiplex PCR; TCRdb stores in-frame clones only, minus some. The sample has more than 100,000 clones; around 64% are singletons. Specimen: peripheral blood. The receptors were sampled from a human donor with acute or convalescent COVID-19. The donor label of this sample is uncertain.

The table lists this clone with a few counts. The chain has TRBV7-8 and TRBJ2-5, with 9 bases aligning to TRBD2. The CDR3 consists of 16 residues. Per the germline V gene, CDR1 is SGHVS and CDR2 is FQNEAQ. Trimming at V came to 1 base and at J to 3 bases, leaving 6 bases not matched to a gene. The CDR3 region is CASSLGASGDEETQYF. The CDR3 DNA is TGTGCCAGCAGCTTAGGTGCTAGCGGGGACGAAGAGACCCAGTACTTC. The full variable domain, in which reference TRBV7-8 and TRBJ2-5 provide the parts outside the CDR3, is GAGVSQSPRYKVAKRGQDVALRCDPISGHVSLFWYQQALGQGPEFLTYFQNEAQLDKSGLPSDRFFAERPEGSVSTLKIQRTQQEDSAVYLCASSLGASGDEETQYFGPGTRLLVL.

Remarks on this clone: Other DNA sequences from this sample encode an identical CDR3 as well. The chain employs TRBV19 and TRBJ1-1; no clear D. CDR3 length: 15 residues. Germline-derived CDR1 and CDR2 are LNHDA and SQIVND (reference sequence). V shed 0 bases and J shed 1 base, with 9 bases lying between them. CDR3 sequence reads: CASSIDFAGNTEAFF. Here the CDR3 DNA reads TGTGCCAGTAGTATAGATTTCGCGGGGAACACTGAAGCTTTCTTT. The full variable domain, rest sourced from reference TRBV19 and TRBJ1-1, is DGGITQSPKYLFRKEGQNVTLSCEQNLNHDAMYWYRQDPGQGLRLIYYSQIVNDFQKGDIAEGYSVSREKKESFPLTVTSAQKNPTAFYLCASSIDFAGNTEAFFGQGTRLTVV.

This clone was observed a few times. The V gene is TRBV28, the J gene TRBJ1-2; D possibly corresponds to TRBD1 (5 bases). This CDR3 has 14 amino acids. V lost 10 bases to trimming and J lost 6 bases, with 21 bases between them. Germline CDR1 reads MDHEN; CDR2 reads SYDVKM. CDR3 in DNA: TGTGCCATCCACGAGTCCGGGGGTGTGCATGGCTACACCTTC. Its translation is CAIHESGGVHGYTF.